Each of the 14 T cell receptor beta chains below was sequenced from the same sample in a study of blood T cell repertoires in COVID-19. The method was immunoSEQ multiplex PCR; TCRdb's version includes in-frame clones alone and lacks a portion of them. This table holds over 200,000 clones, about nine tenths found once. The material sequenced was peripheral blood. These receptors came from a woman aged 60-70 years with acute or convalescent COVID-19.

The CDR3 here is CATSKRDREKEKLFF. DNA of the CDR3: TGTGCCACCAGCAAACGGGACAGGGAGAAGGAAAAACTGTTTTTT. This chain joins TRBV15 and TRBJ1-4; 9 bases align to TRBD1. CDR3 length: 15 residues. Germline values: CDR1 LNHNV, CDR2 YYDKDF (reference sequence). J gave up 8 bases and V 4 bases, and 8 bases lay outside the gene matches.

This clone was observed a single time. Mismatch with germline at one junction end may stem from a read error. Other DNA sequences of this sample code for an identical CDR3. The rearrangement joins TRBV30 to TRBJ1-5; D may be TRBD1 (6 bases). Germline V CDR1 and CDR2: GTSNPN, SVGIG (reference sequence). The CDR3 contains 15 residues. The CDR3 nucleotides read TGTGCCTGGAGTCTCACAGGGAATGGAAATCAGCCTCAGCATTTT. It yields the protein CAWSLTGNGNQPQHF.

Only one count was recorded for this clone. V and J are TRBV7-9 and TRBJ1-2; 7 nucleotides line up with TRBD1. CDR1 is SEHNR, CDR2 FQNEAQ, per germline (reference sequence). CDR3 length: 15 amino acids. V lost 3 bases and J lost 7; bases outside the gene matches: 11. As DNA, the CDR3 is TGTGCCAGCAGCTTTCTAGACAGGGCGGTCTCTGGCTACACCTTC. Its translation: CASSFLDRAVSGYTF.

J is TRBJ1-5 and V is TRBV7-9; 9 bases align to TRBD1. Germline V gene data show CDR1 as SEHNR and CDR2 as FQNEAQ (reference sequence). The CDR3 consists of 14 residues. V lost 1 base to trimming and J lost 8 bases; unmatched junction nucleotides: 3. The CDR3 DNA reads TGTGCCAGCAGCTTAGGGGGACAGGGTAAGCCCCAGCATTTT. Its protein is CASSLGGQGKPQHF.

This chain joins TRBV29-1 and TRBJ1-3; TRBD1 is a possible D gene (6 bases). The CDR3 totals 12 residues. Germline V gene lookup returns CDR1 SQVTM and CDR2 ANQGSEA. V was clipped by 6 bases and J by 4 bases, with 10 bases between them. The CDR3 region is CSVRQEGNTIYF. CDR3 sequence (DNA): TGCAGCGTCCGACAGGAAGGAAACACCATATATTTT.

This rearrangement joins TRBV11-2 to TRBJ2-7, with 11 bases matching TRBD2. The germline V gene encodes CDR1 SGHAT and CDR2 FQNNGV. This CDR3 has 14 residues. Trimming cost V 3 bases and J 6 bases; bases outside gene matches: 4. The CDR3 here is CASSFLAGGGEQYF. CDR3 in DNA: TGTGCCAGCAGCTTCCTAGCGGGAGGAGGCGAGCAGTACTTC.

In its sample, this clone was seen a few times. The gene calls are TRBV10-1 and TRBJ1-1; no definite D call. There are 15 residues in the CDR3. The ends were cut back, 0 bases at V and 4 bases at J, with 12 bases in the middle. CDR1 is WNHNN and CDR2 is SYGVQD in the germline V gene (reference sequence). The CDR3 nucleotides read TGCGCCAGCAGTGAGTCGAAAGGTGGGAGCACTGAAGCTTTCTTT. This encodes CASSESKGGSTEAFF.

The CDR3 loop is CASSSGTGSEQYF. As DNA, the CDR3 is TGCGCCAGCAGCTCTGGGACAGGGTCCGAGCAGTACTTC. The rearrangement links TRBV5-1 to TRBJ2-7; 9 bases agree with TRBD1. The V gene end was trimmed by 3 bases and the J gene end by 6 bases; junction bases not matched to a gene: 4. The CDR3 totals 13 residues. Germline V gene sequence: CDR1 SGHRS, CDR2 YFSETQ.

V gene TRBV6-2 or TRBV6-3 combines with J gene TRBJ1-1; TRBD1 agrees at 9 bases. V dropped 6 bases and J dropped 4; count of bases not matched to a gene: 6. The CDR3 length is 14 residues. The germline gives CDR1 MNHEY, CDR2 SVGEGT. CDR3 nucleotide sequence: TGTGCCAGCAGCCGACAGGGGGGTTTCACTGAAGCTTTCTTT. Translated: CASSRQGGFTEAFF.

The chain has TRBV6-6 and TRBJ1-6, with 9 bases that match TRBD1. The V segment lost 3 bases and the J segment 7 bases; nucleotides outside the gene matches: 4. Per the germline V gene, CDR1 is MNHNY and CDR2 is SVGAGI (reference sequence). The CDR3 length is 15 residues. The CDR3 spells CASSYYDRGNSPLHF. In DNA, the CDR3 is TGTGCCAGCAGTTATTACGACAGGGGGAATTCACCCCTCCACTTT.

The rearrangement joins TRBV7-2 to TRBJ2-7; 7 bases fit TRBD1. The CDR3 consists of 15 residues. The junction had 5 bases not matched to a gene; V was cut back by 3 bases and J by 0 bases. Germline V gene data show CDR1 as SGHTA and CDR2 as FQGNSA. CDR3: CASSFQGQSSYEQYF. For the CDR3, the DNA is TGTGCCAGCAGCTTTCAGGGACAGAGCTCCTACGAGCAGTACTTC.

In regard to this clone: A read error may produce the germline difference seen at one junction end. The chain couples TRBV13 to TRBJ2-7, with 9 bases matching TRBD2. This CDR3 comprises 12 residues. Germline V gene data show CDR1 as PRHDT and CDR2 as FYEKMQ (reference sequence). Here the CDR3 DNA reads TGTGCCAGCAGCTTAGCGTCTACTAGCGGGCACTTC. It specifies CASSLASTSGHF.

J is TRBJ2-7 and V is TRBV30, with TRBD2 as a possible D gene (5 bases). The CDR3 length is 16 residues. Between the trimmed V and J ends, which lost 0 bases and 9 bases, there was a span of 24 bases. The germline CDR1 and CDR2 sequences are GTSNPN and SVGIG (reference sequence). The CDR3 nucleotides read TGTGCCTGGAGTGTAAAGTACGCCCTAGGGTTGGCGGGGCAGTACTTC. It translates to CAWSVKYALGLAGQYF.

The chain uses TRBV7-2 and TRBJ2-1; 8 nucleotides agree with TRBD2. The ends lost 4 bases at V and 5 bases at J; junction bases unmatched: 4. The germline CDR1 and CDR2 sequences are SGHTA and FQGNSA. CDR3 length: 14 amino acids. The CDR3 sequence: CASSYRGRHNEQFF. DNA for the CDR3: TGTGCCAGCAGCTATCGCGGGAGGCACAATGAGCAGTTCTTC.